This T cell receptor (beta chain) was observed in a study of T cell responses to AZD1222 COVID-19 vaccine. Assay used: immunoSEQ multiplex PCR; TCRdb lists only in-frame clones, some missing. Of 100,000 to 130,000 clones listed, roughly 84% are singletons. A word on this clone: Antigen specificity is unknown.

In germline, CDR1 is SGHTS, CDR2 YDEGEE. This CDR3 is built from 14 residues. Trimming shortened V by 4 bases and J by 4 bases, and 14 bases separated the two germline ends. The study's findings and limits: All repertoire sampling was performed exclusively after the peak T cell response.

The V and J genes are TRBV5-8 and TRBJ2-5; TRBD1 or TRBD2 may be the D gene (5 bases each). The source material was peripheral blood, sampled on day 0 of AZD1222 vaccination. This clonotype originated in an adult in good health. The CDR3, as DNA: TGTGCCAGCAGCCCGGGACCGAGGCCAGAGACCCAGTACTTC. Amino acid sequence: CASSPGPRPETQYF.